Listed here are 18 T cell receptor beta chains from one sample, sequenced in a study of T cells in localized non-small cell lung cancer. The assay was immunoSEQ multiplex PCR, and TCRdb's table has in-frame clones only and misses some. Of more than 15,000 clones listed, 80% to 90% are singletons. Here the sequenced sample was peripheral blood, taken before any cancer treatment. Receptors were obtained from a male donor older than 55 with stage II squamous cell lung carcinoma.

This chain connects TRBV5-1 to TRBJ1-1, with 7 positions matching TRBD1. The trim removed 6 bases at V and 11 bases at J, leaving 16 bases unmatched. CDR3 length: 14 residues. CDR1 SGHRS and CDR2 YFSETQ come from the germline V gene. CDR3 region: CASNPAVTGQNAFF. CDR3 coding DNA: TGCGCCAGCAACCCGGCGGTGACAGGGCAGAACGCTTTCTTT.

The chain couples TRBV28 to TRBJ2-5, with TRBD2 identical over 7 bases. Germline V CDR1 and CDR2: MDHEN, SYDVKM. After removal of 3 bases from V and 5 bases from J, the junction contained 6 bases not matched to a gene. The CDR3 contains 14 residues. CDR3 coding DNA: TGTGCCAGCAGTTTCGGGGGGTCAGGCGAGACCCAGTACTTC. It codes for CASSFGGSGETQYF. The full variable domain, its missing parts supplied by reference TRBV28 and TRBJ2-5, is DVKVTQSSRYLVKRTGEKVFLECVQDMDHENMFWYRQDPGLGLRLIYFSYDVKMKEKGDIPEGYSVSREKKERFSLILESASTNQTSMYLCASSFGGSGETQYFGPGTRLLVL.

The chain has TRBV6-6 and TRBJ1-2; 10 bases are shared with TRBD1. Germline loops: CDR1 MNHNY, CDR2 SVGAGI (reference sequence). V shed 10 bases, J shed 8 bases, and the junction held 13 bases outside the gene matches. The length of the CDR3 is 14 residues. CDR3 DNA sequence: TGTGCCACTACAACGGGACAGGGGTTTGGCGGCTACACCTTC. This sequence encodes CATTTGQGFGGYTF.

The V call is TRBV18, the J call TRBJ1-2; 12 bases match TRBD1. The CDR3 runs 17 residues. The V and J ends lost 1 base and 7 bases, in that order; junction bases with no gene match: 10. The germline V gene has CDR1 KGHSH and CDR2 LQKENI. CDR3 DNA sequence: TGTGCCAGCTCACCACGGCTGGGGACAGGGGGCGCGGTTGGCTACACCTTC. Its translation: CASSPRLGTGGAVGYTF.

The chain links TRBV5-1 to TRBJ2-3; TRBD1 matches 9 bases. CDR3 length: 15 residues. After removal of 8 bases from V and 3 bases from J, the junction contained 10 bases not matched to a gene. Germline CDR1 SGHRS, CDR2 YFSETQ. DNA for the CDR3: TGCGCCAGTTTTCTAGGGACAGGGATTACAGATACGCAGTATTTT. Translating it yields CASFLGTGITDTQYF.

This sequence joins TRBV2 and TRBJ2-1; D possibly corresponds to TRBD1 (5 bases). Trimming pared 10 bases from V and 2 bases from J, leaving 12 bases between. The CDR3 consists of 13 residues. Germline V CDR1 and CDR2: SNHLY, FYNNEI. The DNA of the CDR3 is TGTGCCAACCGACAGACACCCTACAATGAGCAGTTCTTC. Translating gives CANRQTPYNEQFF.

The chain has TRBV19 and TRBJ1-2, with a possible D match to TRBD1 (5 bases). With 3 bases removed from V and 0 bases from J, the gap between germline ends came to 17 bases. Germline CDR1 LNHDA, CDR2 SQIVND (reference sequence). The CDR3 spans 17 residues. The CDR3 spells CASSILTSGSTNYGYTF. CDR3 DNA sequence: TGTGCCAGTAGTATCCTGACCTCAGGGAGCACTAACTATGGCTACACCTTC.

The chain combines TRBV19 with TRBJ2-7; D gene unclear. Trimming removed 0 bases from V and 1 base from J, with 10 bases in between. This CDR3 comprises 15 residues. The germline V gene has CDR1 LNHDA and CDR2 SQIVND (reference sequence). CDR3 coding DNA: TGTGCCAGTAGTATAGATCTGGGATCTTCCTACGAGCAGTACTTC. The encoded protein is CASSIDLGSSYEQYF.

The chain links TRBV4-1 to TRBJ2-1; D possibly corresponds to TRBD2 (6 bases). The ends were cut back, 3 bases at V and 0 bases at J, with 12 bases in the middle. Per germline, CDR1 MGHRA and CDR2 YSYEKL. The CDR3 runs to 16 residues. CDR3 sequence: CASSQYRESSYNEQFF. The CDR3 DNA reads TGCGCCAGCAGCCAGTATCGGGAGAGCTCCTACAATGAGCAGTTCTTC.

The CDR3 loop reads CASRRVSRETQYF. The CDR3 DNA sequence: TGTGCCAGCAGGAGGGTGTCGCGAGAGACCCAGTACTTC. V gene TRBV6-1 combines with J gene TRBJ2-5; perhaps TRBD2 as D (5 bases). CDR1 MNHNS and CDR2 SASEGT come from the germline V gene. The CDR3 has 13 amino acids. The V gene lost 6 bases and the J gene lost 4 bases, with 12 bases spanning the gap.

This chain joins TRBV13 and TRBJ2-1; D might be TRBD2 (5 bases). The length of the CDR3 is 12 residues. Germline CDR1 and CDR2: PRHDT and FYEKMQ (reference sequence). Trimming left V 5 bases short and J 10 bases short, with 12 bases between. CDR3 in DNA: TGTGCCAGCAGCCCTGGACTGGAGGAGCAGTTCTTC. Translating it yields CASSPGLEEQFF.

This clone was picked up one time. The rearrangement links TRBV27 to TRBJ2-3; 10 bases match TRBD2. CDR1 MNHEY and CDR2 SMNVEV come from the germline V gene (reference sequence). This CDR3 has 15 residues. The trim removed 3 bases at V and 5 bases at J, leaving 5 bases unmatched. CDR3 DNA: TGTGCCAGCAGTTTTCGAAGACTAGCGGGAGATACGCAGTATTTT. Translated, it gives CASSFRRLAGDTQYF.

CDR3 DNA: TGTGCCAGCTCGACTAGCGGTGGTGTAGAGACCCAGTACTTC. It is translated as CASSTSGGVETQYF. The chain recombines TRBV28 with TRBJ2-5; TRBD2 matches 9 bases. With V trimmed by 8 bases and J by 4 bases, 8 bases remained unmatched. Germline CDR1 reads MDHEN; CDR2 reads SYDVKM. The CDR3 is 14 amino acids.

J is TRBJ1-2 and V is TRBV13; D is perhaps TRBD1 (5 bases). V lost 5 bases and J 13 bases, leaving 23 bases between the germline ends. The CDR3 length is 14 residues. Germline V gene sequence: CDR1 PRHDT, CDR2 FYEKMQ (reference sequence). CDR3 residues: CASSPGREPLAGTF. Here the CDR3 DNA reads TGTGCCAGCAGCCCGGGACGGGAACCCCTGGCGGGCACCTTC.

This clone was recorded once. The V and J genes are TRBV28 and TRBJ2-1; the match to TRBD2 covers 11 bases. Germline-derived CDR1 and CDR2 are MDHEN and SYDVKM. This CDR3 comprises 15 residues. J lost 5 bases, V lost 3 bases, and 3 bases had no gene match. CDR3: CASSFAGLADNEQFF. CDR3 nucleotides: TGTGCCAGCAGTTTTGCGGGACTAGCGGACAATGAGCAGTTCTTC.

This chain connects TRBV2 to TRBJ2-3, with TRBD1 matching 10 bases. V shed 6 bases and J 1 base; nucleotides not matched to a gene: 4. The CDR3 runs to 15 residues. The germline gives CDR1 SNHLY, CDR2 FYNNEI. Here the CDR3 DNA reads TGTGCCAGCAGAGCCGGGACAGGGGGCACAGATACGCAGTATTTT. Translating it yields CASRAGTGGTDTQYF.

The V and J genes are TRBV28 and TRBJ1-1, with D perhaps TRBD1 (5 bases). The CDR3 length is 14 residues. CDR1 MDHEN and CDR2 SYDVKM come from the germline V gene. The ends were cut back, 7 bases at V and 7 bases at J, with 19 bases in the middle. CDR3 DNA sequence: TGTGCCAGCACCCCGGGACTTAGAGCGAGTGAAGCTTTCTTT. Translated, it gives CASTPGLRASEAFF.

The J gene is TRBJ2-1, the V gene TRBV4-2, with 10 bases that match TRBD2. The length of the CDR3 is 16 residues. V trimming: 1 base; J trimming: 4 bases; junction bases outside the gene matches: 4. CDR1 and CDR2 (germline): LGHNA, YNFKEQ. The CDR3 bases are TGTGCCAGCAGCCAAGGCGGGACTAGCGCTTACAATGAGCAGTTCTTC. Translating gives CASSQGGTSAYNEQFF.